This TCR beta chain was observed in a study of T cells after yellow fever vaccination. Findings and caveats of the study: Most clones from primary vaccination resurfaced after the booster (approximately 96% CD4, about 91% CD8). Repertoires sorted by FACS could include abundant clonotypes that are contaminants from the bulk population.

The germline gives CDR1 LGHDT, CDR2 YNNKEL (reference sequence). The CDR3 consists of 14 residues. Trimming stripped 1 base from V and 6 bases from J, with 13 bases between. UMIs were added to TCR cDNA along with a universal primer site when it was made by 5'RACE template switching. TCRdb reprocessed the 5' RACE reads via MiXCR and lists one record per CDR3 protein. The sample gives some 110,000 distinct CDR3 sequences, 8.4% of which show up once; around 25% is in the top ten. Details on this clonotype: Its cognate antigen is unknown.

The sequencing used CD8+ T cells sorted from PBMCs, collected 45 days after the yellow fever booster vaccination. The TCR was taken from a man aged 30 to 45 who received the YFV17D yellow fever vaccine. The chain couples TRBV3-1 to TRBJ2-7; TRBD2 might be the D (6 bases). CDR3 in DNA: TGTGCCAGCAGCCAAGGTGGCACCGGGGGCGAGCAGTACTTC. Its translation is CASSQGGTGGEQYF.